These 12 T cell receptor beta chains were all obtained from the same sample, sequenced in a study of human T cells and chemical hapten exposure. As for time point: patch test 1, 2 weeks after DPC sensitization. Sample treatment: therapeutic diphenylcyclopropenone sensitization with weekly scalp DPC. One entry per CDR3 protein results from TCRdb running MiXCR on the RACE reads. The sample has 95,000 to 100,000 distinct CDR3 sequences, around 12% seen once. The sample was whole blood, taken in connection with sensitization to the hapten diphenylcyclopropenone (DPC). These receptors were taken from a woman between 40 and 55 years old with alopecia areata. Some clones in this sample may be carry-over from other donors' samples.

CDR3 in amino acids: CASSIGVNTEAFF. In DNA form, the CDR3 reads TGTGCCAGCAGTATAGGGGTGAACACTGAAGCTTTCTTT. The chain employs TRBV12-3 or TRBV12-4 and TRBJ1-1, with D possibly TRBD1 on 5 matching bases. The CDR3 has 13 residues. V was pared by 5 bases and J by 0 bases, with 7 bases between.

The sample holds a few counts of this clonotype. This chain uses TRBV7-9 with TRBJ2-3; D is perhaps TRBD2 (6 bases). The CDR3 loop spans 14 amino acids. CDR1 is SEHNR, CDR2 FQNEAQ, per germline (reference sequence). V dropped 4 bases and J dropped 2 bases, with 10 bases sitting between them. The CDR3 sequence is CASSSGLTTDTQYF. The CDR3 DNA is TGTGCCAGCAGCTCGGGACTCACCACAGATACGCAGTATTTT.

This clonotype was recorded many times. The chain uses TRBV6-1 and TRBJ1-5; D unresolved. The CDR3 runs 14 residues. V lost 2 bases and J 4 bases, leaving 9 bases between the germline ends. Germline lookup yields CDR1 MNHNS and CDR2 SASEGT. The CDR3 nucleotides are TGTGCCAGCAGTGAACGGGCAGATAATCAGCCCCAGCATTTT. This encodes CASSERADNQPQHF.

The J gene is TRBJ2-7, the V gene TRBV28; 7 bases agree with TRBD2. The CDR3 totals 15 residues. The V gene's germline CDR1 is MDHEN and CDR2 SYDVKM. With V trimmed by 5 bases and J by 3 bases, 10 bases remained unmatched. The CDR3 sequence is CASSALAGGVYEQYF. As DNA, the CDR3 is TGTGCCAGCAGTGCATTAGCGGGCGGGGTCTACGAGCAGTACTTC.

This clonotype was counted only a few times. The gene calls are TRBV7-9 and TRBJ1-1; D not certain. This CDR3 contains 12 residues. The ends were cut back, 3 bases at V and 8 bases at J, with 10 bases in the middle. Germline CDR1 is SEHNR and CDR2 is FQNEAQ (reference sequence). The DNA of the CDR3 is TGTGCCAGCAGCTTCCGGCTAGGGGAAGCTTTCTTT. It is translated as CASSFRLGEAFF.

This clonotype was observed a few times. The chain recombines TRBV4-1 with TRBJ1-5, with D possibly TRBD1 on 5 matching bases. CDR1 MGHRA and CDR2 YSYEKL come from the germline V gene. The CDR3 is 16 amino acids. The V end was cut by 1 base, the J end by 0 bases, with 10 bases between. CDR3 amino acids: CASSQGDAVSNQPQHF. The DNA for the CDR3 is TGCGCCAGCAGCCAAGGGGACGCCGTTAGCAATCAGCCCCAGCATTTT.

This clonotype has more than one count but fewer than ten. CDR3: CASSQDSPLHF. CDR3 in DNA: TGTGCCAGCAGCCAAGATTCACCCCTCCACTTT. The V call is TRBV3-1, the J call TRBJ1-6; no firm D call. Germline CDR1 and CDR2: LGHDT and YNNKEL (reference sequence). The CDR3 is 11 amino acids. V shed 0 bases and J shed 9 bases, with 0 bases lying between them. The whole variable domain, filled in from reference TRBV3-1 and TRBJ1-6, reads DTAVSQTPKYLVTQMGNDKSIKCEQNLGHDTMYWYKQDSKKFLKIMFSYNNKELIINETVPNRFSPKSPDKAHLNLHINSLELGDSAVYFCASSQDSPLHFGNGTRLTVT.

This clonotype was detected only a few times. V usage is TRBV28 and J usage is TRBJ1-5; D uncertain. There are 14 residues in the CDR3. Trimming removed 7 bases at V and 1 base at J, with 11 bases between. The germline gives CDR1 MDHEN, CDR2 SYDVKM. CDR3 nucleotide sequence: TGTGCCAGCACTAGTGGAGGCAGCAATCAGCCCCAGCATTTT. It is translated as CASTSGGSNQPQHF.

The genes are TRBV29-1 and TRBJ2-1; D call uncertain. The germline V and J ends were trimmed by 7 bases and 3 bases, with 16 bases remaining between them. The CDR3 runs to 14 residues. The germline V gene encodes CDR1 SQVTM and CDR2 ANQGSEA. DNA of the CDR3: TGCAGCGACATGCCCTGGGCGAACTACAATGAGCAGTTCTTC. Translated: CSDMPWANYNEQFF.

The chain couples TRBV9 to TRBJ2-3; D is ambiguous. CDR1 SGDLS and CDR2 YYNGEE come from the germline V gene. Trimming took off 7 bases at V and 0 bases at J, with 18 bases between the two ends. This CDR3 has 16 amino acids. CDR3 sequence reads: CASAPAGRWSTDTQYF. The CDR3 region has the DNA TGTGCCAGCGCCCCGGCCGGCCGGTGGAGCACAGATACGCAGTATTTT.

The gene calls are TRBV7-2 and TRBJ2-5; 9 bases line up with TRBD1. V gave up 4 bases and J gave up 5 bases; unmatched junction bases: 11. This CDR3 comprises 16 residues. Germline V gene lookup returns CDR1 SGHTA and CDR2 FQGNSA. The CDR3 region is CASSSWGTGLYETQYF. The CDR3, as DNA: TGTGCCAGCAGCTCCTGGGGGACAGGGCTTTACGAGACCCAGTACTTC.

The table lists this clonotype with many counts. This chain uses TRBV28 with TRBJ2-6, with 8 bases aligning to TRBD1. The trim removed 6 bases at V and 0 bases at J, leaving 10 bases unmatched. Germline CDR1 is MDHEN and CDR2 is SYDVKM. The CDR3 is 18 residues long. The CDR3 nucleotides are TGTGCCAGCAGCCCTACCGGGACAGGATACTCTGGGGCCAACGTCCTGACTTTC. It encodes CASSPTGTGYSGANVLTF.